This T cell receptor (beta chain) was retrieved from a study of PD-L1 blockade in urothelial cancer. Study-level findings and limits: Sub-median blood TCR clonality before treatment predicted longer survival.

CDR1 is SGHVS, CDR2 FNYEAQ, per germline. V was shortened by 4 bases and J by 6 bases, with 8 bases between the two germline ends. This CDR3 spans 12 amino acids. A few counts support this clone. Its antigen remains unknown. Time point defined: peripheral blood 6 weeks after treatment start. Generated by immunoSEQ multiplex PCR, the TCRdb table keeps only in-frame clones and is missing some. The table shows more than 45,000 clones, with about 86% occurring only once. This receptor was obtained from a man aged 60 to 69 with urothelial cancer. This sample comprised PBMCs, obtained around atezolizumab (anti-PD-L1) treatment. The chain joins TRBV7-6 to TRBJ2-3, with D uncertain. Here the CDR3 reads CASSSDMDTQYF. CDR3 coding DNA: TGTGCCAGCAGCTCCGACATGGATACGCAGTATTTT.